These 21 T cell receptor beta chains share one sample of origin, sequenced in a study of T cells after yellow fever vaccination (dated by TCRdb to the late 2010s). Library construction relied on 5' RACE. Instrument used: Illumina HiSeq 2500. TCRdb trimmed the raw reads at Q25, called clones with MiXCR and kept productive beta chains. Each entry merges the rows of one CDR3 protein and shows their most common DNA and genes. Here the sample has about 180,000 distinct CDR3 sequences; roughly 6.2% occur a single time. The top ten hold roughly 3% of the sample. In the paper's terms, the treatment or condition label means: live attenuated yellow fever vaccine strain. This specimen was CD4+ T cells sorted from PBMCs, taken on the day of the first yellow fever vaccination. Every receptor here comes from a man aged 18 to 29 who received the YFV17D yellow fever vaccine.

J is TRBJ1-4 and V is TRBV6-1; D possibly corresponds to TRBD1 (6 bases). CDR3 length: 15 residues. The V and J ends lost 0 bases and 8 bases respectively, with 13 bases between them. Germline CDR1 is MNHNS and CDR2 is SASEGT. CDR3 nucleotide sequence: TGTGCCAGCAGTGAAGCCGAGACAGGTGGCGAAAAACTGTTTTTT. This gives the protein CASSEAETGGEKLFF.

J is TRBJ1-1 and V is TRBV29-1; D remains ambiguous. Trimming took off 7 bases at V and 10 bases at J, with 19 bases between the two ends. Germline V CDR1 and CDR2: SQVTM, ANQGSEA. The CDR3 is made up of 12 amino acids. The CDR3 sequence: CSGRREGLVAFF. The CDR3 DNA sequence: TGCAGCGGCAGGAGGGAAGGGCTCGTAGCTTTCTTT.

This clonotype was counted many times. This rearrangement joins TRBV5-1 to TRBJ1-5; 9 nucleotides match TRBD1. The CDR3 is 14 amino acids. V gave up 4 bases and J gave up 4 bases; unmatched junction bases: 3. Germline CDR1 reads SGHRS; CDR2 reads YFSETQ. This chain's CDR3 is CASSAGTGNQPQHF. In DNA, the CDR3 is TGCGCCAGCAGCGCGGGGACAGGGAATCAGCCCCAGCATTTT.

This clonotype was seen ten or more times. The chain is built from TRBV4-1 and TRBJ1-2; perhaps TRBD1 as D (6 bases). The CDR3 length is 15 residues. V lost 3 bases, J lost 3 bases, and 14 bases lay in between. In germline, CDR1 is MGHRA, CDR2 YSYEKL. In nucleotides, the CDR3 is TGCGCCAGCAGCCACGAGCCAAGGGGGGACTATGGCTACACCTTC. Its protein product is CASSHEPRGDYGYTF.

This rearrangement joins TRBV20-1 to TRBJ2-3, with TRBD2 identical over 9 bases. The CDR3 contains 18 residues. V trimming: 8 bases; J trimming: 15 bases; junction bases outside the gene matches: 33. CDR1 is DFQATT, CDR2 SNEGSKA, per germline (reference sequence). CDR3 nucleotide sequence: TGCAGTTCACCCCGAGGGGATCCCAGCGGGGGGCTACAGATACGCTCTTATTTT. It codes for CSSPRGDPSGGLQIRSYF.

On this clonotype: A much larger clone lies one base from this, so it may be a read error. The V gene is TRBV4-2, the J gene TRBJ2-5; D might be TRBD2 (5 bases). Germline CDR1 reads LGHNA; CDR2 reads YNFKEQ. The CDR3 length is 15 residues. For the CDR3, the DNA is TGTGCCATCAGCCAAGATCCGGGGTCGAGTGAGACCCAGTACTTC. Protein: CAISQDPGSSETQYF.

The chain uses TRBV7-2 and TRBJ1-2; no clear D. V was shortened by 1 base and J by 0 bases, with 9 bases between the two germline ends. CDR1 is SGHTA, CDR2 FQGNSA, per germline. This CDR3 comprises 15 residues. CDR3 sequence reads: CASSLGREANYGYTF. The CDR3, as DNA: TGTGCCAGCAGCTTAGGGCGAGAAGCTAACTATGGCTACACCTTC.

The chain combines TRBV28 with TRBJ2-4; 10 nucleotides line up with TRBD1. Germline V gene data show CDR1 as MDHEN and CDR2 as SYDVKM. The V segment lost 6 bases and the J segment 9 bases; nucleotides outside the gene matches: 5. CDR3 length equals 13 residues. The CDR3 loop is CASRGTGDVIQYF. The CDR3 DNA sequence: TGTGCCAGCAGAGGGACAGGGGATGTCATTCAGTACTTC.

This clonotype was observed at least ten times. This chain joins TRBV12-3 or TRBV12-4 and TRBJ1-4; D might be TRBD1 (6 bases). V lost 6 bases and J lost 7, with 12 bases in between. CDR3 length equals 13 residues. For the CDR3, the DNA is TGTGCCAGCAGAGGACAGCCTGGTGAAAAACTGTTTTTT. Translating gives CASRGQPGEKLFF.

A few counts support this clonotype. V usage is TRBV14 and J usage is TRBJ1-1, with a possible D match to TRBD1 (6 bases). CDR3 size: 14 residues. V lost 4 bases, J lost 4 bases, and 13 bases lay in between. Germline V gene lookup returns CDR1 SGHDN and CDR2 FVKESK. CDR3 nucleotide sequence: TGTGCCAGCAGCCCAATCCAGGGGCCCACTGAAGCTTTCTTT. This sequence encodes CASSPIQGPTEAFF.

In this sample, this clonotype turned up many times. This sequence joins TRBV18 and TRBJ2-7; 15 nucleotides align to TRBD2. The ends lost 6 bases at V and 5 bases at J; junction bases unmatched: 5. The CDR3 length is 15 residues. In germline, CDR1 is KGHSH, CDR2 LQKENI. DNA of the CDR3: TGTGCCAGCTCGAGGACTAGCGGGGGGGCCCACGAGCAGTACTTC. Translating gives CASSRTSGGAHEQYF.

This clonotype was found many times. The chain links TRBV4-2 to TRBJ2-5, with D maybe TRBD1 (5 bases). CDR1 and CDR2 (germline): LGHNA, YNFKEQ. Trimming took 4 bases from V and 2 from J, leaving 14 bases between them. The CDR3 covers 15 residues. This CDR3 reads CASSPSTALQETQYF. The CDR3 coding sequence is TGTGCCAGCAGCCCGTCGACAGCTCTACAAGAGACCCAGTACTTC.

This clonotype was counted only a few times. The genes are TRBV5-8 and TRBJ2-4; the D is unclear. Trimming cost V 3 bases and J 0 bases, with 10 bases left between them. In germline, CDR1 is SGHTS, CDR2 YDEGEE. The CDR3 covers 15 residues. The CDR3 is CASSYSSLAKNIQYF. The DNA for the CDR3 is TGTGCCAGCAGCTACTCGTCCCTAGCCAAAAACATTCAGTACTTC. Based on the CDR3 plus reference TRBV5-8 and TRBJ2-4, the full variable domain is EAGVTQSPTHLIKTRGQQATLRCSPISGHTSVYWYQQALGLGLQFLLWYDEGEERNRGNFPPRFSGRQFPNYSSELNVNALELEDSALYLCASSYSSLAKNIQYFGAGTRLSVL.

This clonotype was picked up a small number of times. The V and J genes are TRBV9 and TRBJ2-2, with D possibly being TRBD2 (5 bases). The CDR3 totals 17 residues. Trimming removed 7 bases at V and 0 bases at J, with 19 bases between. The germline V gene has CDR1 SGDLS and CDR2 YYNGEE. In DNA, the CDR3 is TGTGCCAGCGCGGTCAGGTCAGCGGATGCGAACACCGGGGAGCTGTTTTTT. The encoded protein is CASAVRSADANTGELFF.

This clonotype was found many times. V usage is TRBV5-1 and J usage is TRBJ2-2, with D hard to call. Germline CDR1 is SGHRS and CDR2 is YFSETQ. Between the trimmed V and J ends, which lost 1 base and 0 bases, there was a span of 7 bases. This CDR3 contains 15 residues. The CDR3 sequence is CASSLNTANTGELFF. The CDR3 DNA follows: TGCGCCAGCAGCTTGAATACCGCGAACACCGGGGAGCTGTTTTTT.

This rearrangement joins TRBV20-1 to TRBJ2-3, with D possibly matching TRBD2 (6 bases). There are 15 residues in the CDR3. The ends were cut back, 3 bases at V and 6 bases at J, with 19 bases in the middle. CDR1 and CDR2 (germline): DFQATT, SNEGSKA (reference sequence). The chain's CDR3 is CSASGASARGDTQYF. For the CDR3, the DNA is TGCAGTGCTAGTGGGGCTAGCGCCCGAGGGGATACGCAGTATTTT.

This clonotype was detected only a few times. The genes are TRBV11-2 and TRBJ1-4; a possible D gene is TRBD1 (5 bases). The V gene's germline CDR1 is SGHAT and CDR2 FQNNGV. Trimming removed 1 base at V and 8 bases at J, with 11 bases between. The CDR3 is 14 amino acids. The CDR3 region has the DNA TGTGCCAGCAGCTTAGTGCGGGGGGACGAAAAACTGTTTTTT. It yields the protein CASSLVRGDEKLFF.

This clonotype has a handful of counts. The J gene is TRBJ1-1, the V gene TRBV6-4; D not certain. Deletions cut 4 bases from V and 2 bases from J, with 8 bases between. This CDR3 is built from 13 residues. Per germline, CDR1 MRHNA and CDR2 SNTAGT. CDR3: CASSVSINTEAFF. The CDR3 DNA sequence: TGTGCCAGCAGTGTCTCGATAAACACTGAAGCTTTCTTT.

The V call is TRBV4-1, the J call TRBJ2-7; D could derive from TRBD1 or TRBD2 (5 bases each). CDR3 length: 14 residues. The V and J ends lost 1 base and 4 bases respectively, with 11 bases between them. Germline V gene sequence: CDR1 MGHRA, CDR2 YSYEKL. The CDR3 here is CASSQVGQRYEQYF. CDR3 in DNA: TGCGCCAGCAGCCAAGTGGGGCAGCGGTACGAGCAGTACTTC.

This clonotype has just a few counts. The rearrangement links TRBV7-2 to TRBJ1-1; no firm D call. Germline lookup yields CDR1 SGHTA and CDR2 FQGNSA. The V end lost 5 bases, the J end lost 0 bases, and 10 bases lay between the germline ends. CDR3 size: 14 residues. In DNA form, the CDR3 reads TGTGCCAGCAGCCCCTTCGGCTTGAACACTGAAGCTTTCTTT. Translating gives CASSPFGLNTEAFF.

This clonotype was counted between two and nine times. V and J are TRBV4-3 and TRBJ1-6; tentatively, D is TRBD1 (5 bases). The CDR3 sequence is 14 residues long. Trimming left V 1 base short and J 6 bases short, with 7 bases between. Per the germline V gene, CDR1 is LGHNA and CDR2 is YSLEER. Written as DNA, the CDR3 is TGCGCCAGCAGCCAAGGACAGCCTAATTCACCCCTCCACTTT. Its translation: CASSQGQPNSPLHF.